This record looks at one TCR gamma chain sequence and its context. A far larger clone is one base from this, pointing to a likely read error. TCRdb reran clone calling via CATT on the RT-PCR reads. The sample lists approximately 340 gamma-chain clones, approximately 52% seen once, with 55% to 65% in the top ten. The sample comes from a study of gamma-delta T cells after stem cell transplantation. The germline CDR1 and CDR2 sequences are GITISATS and ISYDGTV (reference sequence). This CDR3 contains 17 residues. The V gene is TRGV9, the J gene TRGJP. The J gene was not available in TCRdb and was assigned here by matching the DNA to germline segments. Specimen: gamma-delta T cells. This receptor was obtained from a human donor. It is not recorded whose cells these are; they may come from a transplant donor. CDR3 sequence: CALRDAEQELGKKIKVF. Written as DNA, the CDR3 is TGTGCCTTGCGGGATGCAGAACAAGAGTTGGGCAAAAAAATCAAGGTATTT.